What follows are 5 T cell receptor beta chains derived from one specimen sequenced in a study of T cells after posttransplantation cyclophosphamide. Treatment was busulfan-fludarabine conditioning, a marrow graft, and cyclophosphamide on days +3 and +4. Sequenced by immunoSEQ multiplex PCR; TCRdb stores in-frame clones only, minus some. This table holds under 20,000 clones with no singletons; the top ten claim about 0.54%. The input for sequencing was PBMCs, taken after allogeneic stem cell transplant with posttransplant cyclophosphamide. These receptors came from a female patient aged 25-40 years who received an allogeneic stem cell transplant from a related donor, was CMV-positive, and had no GVHD. A share of the T cells may be of graft donor origin.

This clone qualifies as medium-sized. The V gene is TRBV6-5, the J gene TRBJ2-3; no firm D call. This CDR3 is 11 amino acids long. Germline CDR1 is MNHEY and CDR2 is SVGAGI. Trimming pared 6 bases from V and 6 bases from J, leaving 7 bases between. CDR3 residues: CASSYWDTQYF. In DNA form, the CDR3 reads TGTGCCAGCAGCTATTGGGATACGCAGTATTTT.

This clone was seen many times. CDR3 coding DNA: TGTGCCAGCAGCGTCAGACAGGTTCTAAACACCGGGGAGCTGTTTTTT. Translation: CASSVRQVLNTGELFF. The rearrangement joins TRBV9 to TRBJ2-2; D is perhaps TRBD1 (6 bases). The V gene's germline CDR1 is SGDLS and CDR2 YYNGEE. The CDR3 is 16 residues long. Trimming left V 2 bases short and J 2 bases short, with 13 bases between.

This clone was seen ten or more times. This sequence joins TRBV9 and TRBJ2-1, with no clear D. This CDR3 region has 12 residues. Germline loops: CDR1 SGDLS, CDR2 YYNGEE. Between the trimmed V and J ends, which lost 2 bases and 9 bases, there was a span of 9 bases. CDR3 sequence reads: CASSVPGGEQFF. CDR3 DNA sequence: TGTGCCAGCAGCGTCCCGGGTGGTGAGCAGTTCTTC.

A few counts support this clone. This sequence joins TRBV28 and TRBJ2-5; weak D call: TRBD1 (6 bases). The DNA matches TRBJ2-7 better at its end, which makes the J call doubtful. Germline V gives CDR1 MDHEN, CDR2 SYDVKM. The CDR3 runs to 14 residues. The CDR3 is CASRDPGQRDEQYF. CDR3 in DNA: TGTGCCAGCAGGGATCCCGGACAGAGGGACGAGCAGTACTTC.

This clone was seen ten or more times. The genes are TRBV5-1 and TRBJ2-2, with 12 positions matching TRBD2. The CDR3 is made up of 18 amino acids. The J segment lost 5 bases and the V segment lost 1 base, leaving 9 bases of the junction unmatched. Germline CDR1 reads SGHRS; CDR2 reads YFSETQ. CDR3 nucleotides: TGCGCCAGCAGCTTGACTAGCGGGAGGCCGGGGGGAACCGGGGAGCTGTTTTTT. This encodes CASSLTSGRPGGTGELFF.